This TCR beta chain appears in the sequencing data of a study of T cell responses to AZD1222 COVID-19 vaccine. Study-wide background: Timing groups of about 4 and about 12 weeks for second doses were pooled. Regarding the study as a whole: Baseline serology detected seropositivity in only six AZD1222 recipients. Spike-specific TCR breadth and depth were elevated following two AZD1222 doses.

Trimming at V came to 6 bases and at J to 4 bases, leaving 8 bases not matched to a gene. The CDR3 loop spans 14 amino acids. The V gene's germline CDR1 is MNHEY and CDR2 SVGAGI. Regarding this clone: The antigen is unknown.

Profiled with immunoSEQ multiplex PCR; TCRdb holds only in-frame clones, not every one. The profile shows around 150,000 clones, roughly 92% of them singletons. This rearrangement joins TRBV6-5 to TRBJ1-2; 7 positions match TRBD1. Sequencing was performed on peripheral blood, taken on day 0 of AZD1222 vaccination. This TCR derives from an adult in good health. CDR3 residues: CASRGQYLAYGYTF. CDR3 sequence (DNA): TGTGCCAGCAGGGGACAGTACTTAGCCTATGGCTACACCTTC.